The present T cell receptor (beta chain) was sequenced within a study of T cell responses to AZD1222 COVID-19 vaccine. Study-wide background: Second-dose intervals of approximately 4 or approximately 12 weeks were pooled. Findings and limits, study-wide: The repertoires were collected only after the peak T cell response. White British people made up most donors, females outnumbered males, and clonal diversity was possibly underestimated. Of spike-specific TCRs, nearly half reportedly target regions left unmutated in variants.

There are 17 residues in the CDR3. Germline CDR1 reads SGHRS; CDR2 reads YFSETQ. V gave up 2 bases and J gave up 0 bases; unmatched junction bases: 7. On this clone itself: Antigen specificity is unknown.

Here immunoSEQ multiplex PCR was the method, and the copy in TCRdb shows in-frame clones only, minus some. The table records roughly 120,000 clones, roughly nine tenths of them present only once. This clonotype originated in an adult in good health. The chain carries TRBV5-1 and TRBJ2-2; 7 nucleotides line up with TRBD2. Source: peripheral blood, taken on day 0 of AZD1222 vaccination. DNA of the CDR3: TGCGCCAGCAGCTTACAACCGGGACTATCGAACACCGGGGAGCTGTTTTTT. Translated: CASSLQPGLSNTGELFF. Supplemented by reference TRBV5-1 and TRBJ2-2, the full variable domain reads KAGVTQTPRYLIKTRGQQVTLSCSPISGHRSVSWYQQTPGQGLQFLFEYFSETQRNKGNFPGRFSGRQFSNSRSEMNVSTLELGDSALYLCASSLQPGLSNTGELFFGEGSRLTVL.